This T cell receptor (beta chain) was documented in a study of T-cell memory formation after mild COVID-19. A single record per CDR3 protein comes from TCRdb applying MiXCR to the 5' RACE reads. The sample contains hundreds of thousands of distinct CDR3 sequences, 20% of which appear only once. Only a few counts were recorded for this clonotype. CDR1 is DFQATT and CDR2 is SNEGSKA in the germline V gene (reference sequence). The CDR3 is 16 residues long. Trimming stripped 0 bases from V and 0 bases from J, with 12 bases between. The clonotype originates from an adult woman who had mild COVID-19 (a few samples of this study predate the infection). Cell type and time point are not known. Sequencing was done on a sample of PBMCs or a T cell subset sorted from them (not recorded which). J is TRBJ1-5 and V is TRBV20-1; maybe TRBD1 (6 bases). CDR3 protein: CSARDWAGDSNQPQHF. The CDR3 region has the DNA TGCAGTGCTAGAGATTGGGCAGGGGATAGCAATCAGCCCCAGCATTTT.